This TCR beta chain was observed in a study of T cells in tumors after PD-1 blockade. Losses at the gene ends were 2 bases for V and 8 bases for J; bases not matched to a gene: 5. Germline assignment: CDR1 KGHSH and CDR2 LQKENI. This CDR3 contains 13 residues. The data were produced by immunoSEQ multiplex PCR, yet TCRdb's version contains in-frame clones alone and is incomplete. The table lists 45,000 to 50,000 clones, around four fifths of them singletons. The source material was PBMCs, sampled before anti-PD-1 therapy. This chain joins TRBV18 and TRBJ1-1; 7 positions match TRBD1. This receptor was obtained from a human donor with advanced basal cell or squamous cell carcinoma (not recorded which). The CDR3 DNA is TGTGCCAGCTCACCATTCCGGGACAGCGAAGCTTTCTTT. It encodes CASSPFRDSEAFF.